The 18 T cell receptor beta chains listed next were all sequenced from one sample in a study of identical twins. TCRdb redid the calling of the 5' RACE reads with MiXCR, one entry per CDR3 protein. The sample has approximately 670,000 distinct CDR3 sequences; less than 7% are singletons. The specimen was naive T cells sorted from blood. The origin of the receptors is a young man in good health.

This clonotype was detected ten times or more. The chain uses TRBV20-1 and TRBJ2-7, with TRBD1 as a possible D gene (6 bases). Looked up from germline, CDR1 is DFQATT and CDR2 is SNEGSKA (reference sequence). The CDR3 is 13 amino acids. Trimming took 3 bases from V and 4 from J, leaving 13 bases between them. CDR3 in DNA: TGCAGTGCTAGGGGAACAGGGCGGTACGAGCAGTACTTC. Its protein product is CSARGTGRYEQYF.

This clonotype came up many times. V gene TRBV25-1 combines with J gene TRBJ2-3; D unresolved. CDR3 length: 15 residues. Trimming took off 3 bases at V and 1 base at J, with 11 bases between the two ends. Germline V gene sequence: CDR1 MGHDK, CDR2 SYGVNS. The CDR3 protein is CASSEGYFGTDTQYF. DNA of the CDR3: TGTGCCAGCAGTGAGGGTTATTTCGGCACAGATACGCAGTATTTT.

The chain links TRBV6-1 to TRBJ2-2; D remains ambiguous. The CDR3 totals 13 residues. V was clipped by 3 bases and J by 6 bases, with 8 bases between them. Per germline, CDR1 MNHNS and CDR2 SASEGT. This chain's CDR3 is CASSDQVSGELFF. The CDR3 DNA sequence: TGTGCCAGCAGTGATCAGGTCTCCGGGGAGCTGTTTTTT.

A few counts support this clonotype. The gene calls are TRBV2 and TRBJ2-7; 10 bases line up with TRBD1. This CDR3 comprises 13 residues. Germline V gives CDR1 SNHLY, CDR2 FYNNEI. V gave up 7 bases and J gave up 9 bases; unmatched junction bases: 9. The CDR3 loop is CASMMAGQGMQYV. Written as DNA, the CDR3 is TGTGCCAGCATGATGGCGGGACAGGGGATGCAGTACGTC.

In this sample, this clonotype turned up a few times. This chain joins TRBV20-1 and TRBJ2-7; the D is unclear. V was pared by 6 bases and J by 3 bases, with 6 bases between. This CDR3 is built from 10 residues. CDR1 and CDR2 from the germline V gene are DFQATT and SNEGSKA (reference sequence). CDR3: CSATLYEQYF. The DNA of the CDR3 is TGCAGTGCAACCCTCTACGAGCAGTACTTC.

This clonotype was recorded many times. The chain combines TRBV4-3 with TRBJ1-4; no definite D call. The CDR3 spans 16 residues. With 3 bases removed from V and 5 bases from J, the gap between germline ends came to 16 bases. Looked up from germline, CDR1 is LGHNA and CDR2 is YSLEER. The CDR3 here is CASSHPRGGFNEKLFF. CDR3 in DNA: TGCGCCAGCAGCCACCCCCGAGGCGGGTTCAATGAAAAACTGTTTTTT.

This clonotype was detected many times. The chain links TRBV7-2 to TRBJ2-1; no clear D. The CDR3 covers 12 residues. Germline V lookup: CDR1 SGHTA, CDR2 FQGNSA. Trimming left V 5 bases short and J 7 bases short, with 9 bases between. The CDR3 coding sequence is TGTGCCAGCAGCGTTATAGGTAATGAGCAGTTCTTC. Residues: CASSVIGNEQFF.

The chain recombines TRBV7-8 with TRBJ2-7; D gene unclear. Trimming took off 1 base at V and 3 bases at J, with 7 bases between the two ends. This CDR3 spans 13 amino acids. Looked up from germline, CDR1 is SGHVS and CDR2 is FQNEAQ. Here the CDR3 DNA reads TGTGCCAGCAGCTTAGATCTCTTCTACGAGCAGTACGTC. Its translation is CASSLDLFYEQYV.

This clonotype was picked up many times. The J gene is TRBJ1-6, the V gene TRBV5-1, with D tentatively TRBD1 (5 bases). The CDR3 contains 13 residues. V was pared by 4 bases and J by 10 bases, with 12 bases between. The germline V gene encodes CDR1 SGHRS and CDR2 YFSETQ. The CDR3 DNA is TGCGCCAGCAGCGGGACCCTTGCGTCACCCCTCCACTTT. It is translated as CASSGTLASPLHF.

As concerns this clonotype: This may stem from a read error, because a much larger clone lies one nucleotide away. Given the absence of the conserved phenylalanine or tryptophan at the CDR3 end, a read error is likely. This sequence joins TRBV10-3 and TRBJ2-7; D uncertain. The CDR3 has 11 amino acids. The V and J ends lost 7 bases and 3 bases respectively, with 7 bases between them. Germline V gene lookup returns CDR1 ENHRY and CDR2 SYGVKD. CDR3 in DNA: TGTGCCATCAAGGGCGTCTACGAGCAGTACCTC. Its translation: CAIKGVYEQYL.

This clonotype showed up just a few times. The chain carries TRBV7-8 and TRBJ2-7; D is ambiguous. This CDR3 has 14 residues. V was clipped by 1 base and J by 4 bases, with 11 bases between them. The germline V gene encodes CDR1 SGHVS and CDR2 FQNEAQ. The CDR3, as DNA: TGTGCCAGCAGCTTAGACCCACCGGCGTACGAGCAGTACTTC. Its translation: CASSLDPPAYEQYF.

CDR3 in amino acids: CASSFRGAEQYV. The CDR3 DNA reads TGTGCCAGCAGTTTCCGGGGTGCCGAGCAGTACGTC. The chain recombines TRBV12-3 or TRBV12-4 with TRBJ2-7, with D maybe TRBD2 (5 bases). The V end lost 3 bases, the J end lost 6 bases, and 9 bases lay between the germline ends. This CDR3 contains 12 residues.

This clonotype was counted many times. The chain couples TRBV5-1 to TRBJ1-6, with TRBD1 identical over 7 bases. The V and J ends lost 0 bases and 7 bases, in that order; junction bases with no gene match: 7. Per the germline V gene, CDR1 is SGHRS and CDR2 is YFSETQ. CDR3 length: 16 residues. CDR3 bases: TGCGCCAGCAGCTTGGAAGGAGGGGGCTCCAATTCACCCCTCCACTTT. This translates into CASSLEGGGSNSPLHF. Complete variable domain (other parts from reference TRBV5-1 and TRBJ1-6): KAGVTQTPRYLIKTRGQQVTLSCSPISGHRSVSWYQQTPGQGLQFLFEYFSETQRNKGNFPGRFSGRQFSNSRSEMNVSTLELGDSALYLCASSLEGGGSNSPLHFGNGTRLTVT.

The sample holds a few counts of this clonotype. The CDR3 region has the DNA TGTGCCAGCAGCCAAGAGGGGTACCAAACGGGCGATACGCAGTATTTT. This sequence encodes CASSQEGYQTGDTQYF. The chain joins TRBV4-2 to TRBJ2-3, with D hard to call. V dropped 0 bases and J dropped 6 bases, with 16 bases sitting between them. The CDR3 covers 16 residues. Germline-derived CDR1 and CDR2 are LGHNA and YNFKEQ.

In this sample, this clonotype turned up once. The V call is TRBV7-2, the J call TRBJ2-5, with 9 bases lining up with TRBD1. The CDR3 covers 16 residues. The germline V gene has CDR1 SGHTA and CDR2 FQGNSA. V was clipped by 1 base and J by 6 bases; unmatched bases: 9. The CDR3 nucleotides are TGTGCCAGCAGCTTAGGGACAGGGGCCTCGGGAAAGACCCAGTACTTC. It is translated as CASSLGTGASGKTQYF.

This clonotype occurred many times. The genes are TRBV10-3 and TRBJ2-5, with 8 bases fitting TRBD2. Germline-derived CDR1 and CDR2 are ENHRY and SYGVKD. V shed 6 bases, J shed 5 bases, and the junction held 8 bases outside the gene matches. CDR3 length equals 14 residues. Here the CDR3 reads CAIRDLGGRETQYF. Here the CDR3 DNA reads TGTGCCATCAGAGACCTCGGCGGGAGGGAGACCCAGTACTTC.

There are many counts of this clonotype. The CDR3 coding sequence is TGTGCCAGCAGTACCGTGGGCCCCTACAATGAGCAGTTCTTC. Amino acid sequence: CASSTVGPYNEQFF. This chain joins TRBV6-1 and TRBJ2-1, with D unresolved. Trimming left V 5 bases short and J 2 bases short, with 10 bases between. The germline V gene encodes CDR1 MNHNS and CDR2 SASEGT. This CDR3 comprises 14 residues.

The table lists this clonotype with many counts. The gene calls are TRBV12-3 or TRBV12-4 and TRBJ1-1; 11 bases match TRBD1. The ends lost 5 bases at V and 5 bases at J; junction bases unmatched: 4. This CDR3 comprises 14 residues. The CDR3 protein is CASSRTGGLTEAFF. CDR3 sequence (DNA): TGTGCCAGCAGTCGGACAGGGGGCCTGACTGAAGCTTTCTTT.